The text below deals with one T cell receptor (beta chain). Other DNA sequences from this sample encode an identical CDR3 as well. Libraries were prepared by immunoSEQ multiplex PCR; TCRdb keeps only in-frame clonotypes and omits some of them. The sample carries 650,000 to 950,000 clones, approximately 85% recorded once. This specimen belongs to a study of shared T cell receptors in the human thymus. The CDR3 consists of 19 residues. V gave up 2 bases and J gave up 0 bases, with 17 bases separating them. The germline CDR1 and CDR2 sequences are MDHEN and SYDVKM. The same sample was also used in a study of human thymus T cells. That study adds: Thymic and blood repertoires seemed to show skewed V and J gene use. What related research reported was that thymic repertoires overlapped highly among unrelated individuals.

Source material: thymocytes. The source of this sequence is a girl under three years old with a congenital heart defect. The chain uses TRBV28 and TRBJ1-6; no clear D. The CDR3 DNA reads TGTGCCAGCAGTTTACACCCGGAGGGTCTTGGCTCCTATAATTCACCCCTCCACTTT. Its protein product is CASSLHPEGLGSYNSPLHF.